Shown below are 9 T cell receptor beta chains from a single sample sequenced in a study of T cell responses to AZD1222 COVID-19 vaccine. Data came from immunoSEQ multiplex PCR; TCRdb stores just in-frame clones and leaves some out. The data contain 130,000 to 150,000 clones, around 94% of them singletons. Source: peripheral blood, taken after recovery from COVID-19. These receptor sequences come from an adult who had recovered from COVID-19.

The rearrangement links TRBV5-1 to TRBJ2-7; D may be TRBD2 (6 bases). V was pared by 3 bases and J by 3 bases, with 19 bases between. CDR1 is SGHRS and CDR2 is YFSETQ in the germline V gene. The CDR3 loop spans 16 amino acids. In DNA, the CDR3 is TGCGCCAGCAGCTCGAACCGGGACTCGTCCTTCTACGAGCAGTACTTC. This codes for CASSSNRDSSFYEQYF.

This clone was seen more than once but under ten times. This chain links TRBV10-3 with TRBJ1-2; possibly TRBD1 for D (5 bases). The V end was cut by 4 bases, the J end by 6 bases, with 15 bases between. Germline V gene sequence: CDR1 ENHRY, CDR2 SYGVKD. The CDR3 contains 14 residues. CDR3 bases: TGTGCCATCAGTGGGAGGCAGGGATCGGATGGCTACACCTTC. Residues: CAISGRQGSDGYTF.

This clone was seen a single time. The rearrangement joins TRBV7-8 to TRBJ1-2, with 7 bases lining up with TRBD1. Germline V gene sequence: CDR1 SGHVS, CDR2 FQNEAQ. The CDR3 is 16 residues long. J lost 0 bases, V lost 3 bases, and 7 bases had no gene match. CDR3: CASSFPGDRPNYGYTF. The CDR3 DNA sequence: TGTGCCAGCAGCTTCCCTGGGGACAGACCTAACTATGGCTACACCTTC. Filled out from reference TRBV7-8 and TRBJ1-2, the complete variable domain reads GAGVSQSPRYKVAKRGQDVALRCDPISGHVSLFWYQQALGQGPEFLTYFQNEAQLDKSGLPSDRFFAERPEGSVSTLKIQRTQQEDSAVYLCASSFPGDRPNYGYTFGSGTRLTVV.

The rearrangement links TRBV7-9 to TRBJ1-3, with D possibly matching TRBD1 (6 bases). Deletions cut 5 bases from V and 0 bases from J, with 8 bases between. The CDR3 length is 14 residues. From germline, CDR1 is SEHNR and CDR2 FQNEAQ (reference sequence). The CDR3 is CASSPGDSGNTIYF. The CDR3 coding sequence is TGTGCCAGCAGCCCAGGGGACTCTGGAAACACCATATATTTT.

This sequence joins TRBV24-1 and TRBJ2-5; D might be TRBD2 (6 bases). Germline V gives CDR1 KGHDR, CDR2 SFDVKD. CDR3 length: 11 residues. V shed 9 bases and J shed 5 bases, with 9 bases lying between them. The CDR3 loop is CATEEGETQYF. DNA for the CDR3: TGTGCCACCGAGGAGGGCGAGACCCAGTACTTC.

This clone appeared once. This rearrangement joins TRBV18 to TRBJ2-7; 7 bases match TRBD1. There are 14 residues in the CDR3. Trimming removed 6 bases from V and 2 bases from J; junction bases left unmatched: 7. The germline V gene has CDR1 KGHSH and CDR2 LQKENI. The CDR3 DNA sequence: TGTGCCAGCTCCCCCGACAGGGCCGCCTACGAGCAGTACTTC. Protein product: CASSPDRAAYEQYF.

The gene calls are TRBV29-1 and TRBJ2-5; D gene unclear. The CDR3 runs to 10 residues. Germline V gene data show CDR1 as SQVTM and CDR2 as ANQGSEA. Trimming cost V 6 bases and J 5 bases, with 7 bases left between them. CDR3 nucleotide sequence: TGCAGCGTACAGACTGAGACCCAGTACTTC. Amino acid sequence: CSVQTETQYF.

The table lists this clone with a count of one. The chain recombines TRBV6-1 with TRBJ2-7; the match to TRBD2 covers 10 bases. V dropped 4 bases and J dropped 1; count of bases not matched to a gene: 7. CDR1 and CDR2 (germline): MNHNS, SASEGT. This CDR3 comprises 16 residues. The CDR3 bases are TGTGCCAGCAGTGCCGCTAGCGGGAGTGGATCCTACGAGCAGTACTTC. This encodes CASSAASGSGSYEQYF.

This chain joins TRBV7-3 and TRBJ2-2, with D uncertain. CDR1 is SGHTA, CDR2 FQGTGA, per germline. Trimming removed 7 bases at V and 8 bases at J, with 14 bases between. This CDR3 is built from 13 residues. The chain's CDR3 is CASTRLPGGELFF. CDR3 bases: TGTGCCAGCACCCGTCTTCCGGGTGGGGAGCTGTTTTTT.